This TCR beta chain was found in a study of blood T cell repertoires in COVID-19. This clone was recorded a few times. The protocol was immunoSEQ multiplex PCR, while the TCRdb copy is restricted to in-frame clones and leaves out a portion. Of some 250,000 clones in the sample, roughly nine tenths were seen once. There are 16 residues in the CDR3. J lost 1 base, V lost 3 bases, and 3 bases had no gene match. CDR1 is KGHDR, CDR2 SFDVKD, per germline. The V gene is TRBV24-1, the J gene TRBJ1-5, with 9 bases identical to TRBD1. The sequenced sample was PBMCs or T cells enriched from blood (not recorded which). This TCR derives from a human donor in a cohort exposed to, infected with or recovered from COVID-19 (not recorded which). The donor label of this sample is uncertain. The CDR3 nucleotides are TGTGCCACCAGTGATGGGGGACAGGGAAGCAATCAGCCCCAGCATTTT. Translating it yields CATSDGGQGSNQPQHF.